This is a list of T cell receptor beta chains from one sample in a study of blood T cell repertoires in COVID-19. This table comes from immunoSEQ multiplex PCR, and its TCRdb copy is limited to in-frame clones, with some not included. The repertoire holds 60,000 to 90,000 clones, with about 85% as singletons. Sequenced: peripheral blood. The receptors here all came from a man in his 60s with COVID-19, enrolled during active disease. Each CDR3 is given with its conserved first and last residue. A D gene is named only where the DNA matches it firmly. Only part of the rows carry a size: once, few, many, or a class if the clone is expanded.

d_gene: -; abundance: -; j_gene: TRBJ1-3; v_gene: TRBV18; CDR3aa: CASSPGATGPGNTIYF; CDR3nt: TGTGCCAGCTCACCAGGGGCGACAGGACCTGGAAACACCATATATTTT
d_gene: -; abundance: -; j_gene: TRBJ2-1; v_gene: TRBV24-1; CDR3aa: CATSSSRGSSYNEQFF; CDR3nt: TGTGCCACCAGTTCCTCTAGGGGGAGCTCCTACAATGAGCAGTTCTTC
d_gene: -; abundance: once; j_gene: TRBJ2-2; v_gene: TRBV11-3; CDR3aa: CASSLQSRTGELFF; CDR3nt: TGTGCCAGCAGCTTACAATCTCGGACCGGGGAGCTGTTTTTT
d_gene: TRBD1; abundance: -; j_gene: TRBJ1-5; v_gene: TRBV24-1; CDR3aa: CATSDPGQDQPQHF; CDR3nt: TGTGCCACCAGTGACCCTGGACAGGATCAGCCCCAGCATTTT
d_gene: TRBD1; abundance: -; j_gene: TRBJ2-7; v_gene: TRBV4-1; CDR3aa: CASSQPGQGTPEQYF; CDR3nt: TGCGCCAGCAGCCAACCGGGACAGGGTACCCCCGAGCAGTACTTC
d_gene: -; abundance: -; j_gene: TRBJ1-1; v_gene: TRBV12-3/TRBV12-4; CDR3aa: CASLLGPDPSFF; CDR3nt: TGTGCCAGCTTACTTGGGCCAGACCCATCTTTCTTT
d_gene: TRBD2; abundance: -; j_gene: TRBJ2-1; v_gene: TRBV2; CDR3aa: CASRLAGRGAYNEQFF; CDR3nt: TGTGCCAGCAGACTAGCGGGGAGGGGGGCCTACAATGAGCAGTTCTTC
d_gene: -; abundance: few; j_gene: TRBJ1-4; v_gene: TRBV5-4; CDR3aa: CASSLVGGADEKLFF; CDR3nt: TGTGCCAGCAGCTTGGTTGGGGGCGCAGATGAAAAACTGTTTTTT
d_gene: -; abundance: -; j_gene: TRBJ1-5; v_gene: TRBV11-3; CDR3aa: CASSRIRRPQHF; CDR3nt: TGTGCCAGCAGTCGTATCCGGAGGCCCCAGCATTTT
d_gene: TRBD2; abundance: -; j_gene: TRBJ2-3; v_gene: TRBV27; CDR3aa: CASSTSGRNTQYF; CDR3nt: TGTGCCAGCAGTACTAGCGGGAGAAATACGCAGTATTTT
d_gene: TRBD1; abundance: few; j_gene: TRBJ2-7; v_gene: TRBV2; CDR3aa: CASSKNAPGQFYEQYF; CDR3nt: TGTGCCAGCAGTAAAAATGCCCCGGGACAGTTCTACGAGCAGTACTTC
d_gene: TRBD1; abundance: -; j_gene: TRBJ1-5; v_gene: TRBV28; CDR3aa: CASSVLGGNDQPQHF; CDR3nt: TGTGCCAGCAGTGTCCTAGGGGGCAATGATCAGCCCCAGCATTTT
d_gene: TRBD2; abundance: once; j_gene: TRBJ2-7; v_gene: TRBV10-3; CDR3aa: CASQLAGGSEQYF; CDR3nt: TGTGCCAGCCAACTAGCGGGAGGTTCCGAGCAGTACTTC
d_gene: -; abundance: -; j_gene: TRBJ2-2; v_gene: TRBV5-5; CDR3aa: CASSLQANTGELFF; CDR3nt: TGTGCCAGCAGCTTACAGGCGAACACCGGGGAGCTGTTTTTT
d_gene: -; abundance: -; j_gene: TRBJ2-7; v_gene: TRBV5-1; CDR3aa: CASRDNYEQYF; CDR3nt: TGCGCCAGCAGGGACAACTACGAGCAGTACTTC
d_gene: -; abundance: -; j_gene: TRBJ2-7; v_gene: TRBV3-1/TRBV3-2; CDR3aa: CASSQDGGREQYF; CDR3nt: TGTGCCAGCAGCCAAGATGGGGGCCGCGAGCAGTACTTC